This T cell receptor (beta chain) is from a study of CD4+ T cells in melanoma. Findings of the study overall: Reportedly, melanoma neoantigen-specific CD4+ T cells showed varied differentiation states.

Sequencing used immunoSEQ multiplex PCR; TCRdb keeps in-frame clones, though not all of them. The sample yields over 15,000 clones, less than 85% seen once. Unmatched junction bases numbered 10, after V lost 4 bases and J lost 4 bases. Looked up from germline, CDR1 is SGHDN and CDR2 is FVKESK. The CDR3 has 16 residues. Comment on this clone: Its antigen is still unknown.

The V call is TRBV14, the J call TRBJ1-3; TRBD1 aligns across 7 bases. The specimen sequenced was cells from a culture (not recorded whether cultured in vitro). The clonotype originates from a human donor with melanoma. As DNA, the CDR3 is TGTGCCAGCAGCCGGACAGGATTTGAGCGGGGAAACACCATATATTTT. The encoded protein is CASSRTGFERGNTIYF.